Following are 24 T cell receptor beta chains from one sample sequenced in a study of T cell repertoires in cytomegalovirus infection. TCRdb processed the reads anew with MiXCR; each CDR3 protein has one entry. The repertoire consists of 650,000 to 900,000 distinct CDR3 sequences, with approximately 32% occurring once and the leading ten covering roughly an eighth. No antigen is known for these receptors. Source: cultured CD8+ T cells from PBMCs, taken from culture after CMV antigen stimulation. Receptors were obtained from a human donor in good health (CMV status not recorded). Some clones in this sample may be carry-over from other donors' samples.

CDR3 sequence (DNA): TGTGCCAGCAGGGAAGGGATCGAGTATAATTCACCCCTCCACTTT. This gives the protein CASREGIEYNSPLHF. V usage is TRBV7-9 and J usage is TRBJ1-6; D not resolved. The CDR3 sequence is 15 residues long. V was cut by 6 bases and J by 4 bases, with 13 bases left in between. Germline-derived CDR1 and CDR2 are SEHNR and FQNEAQ (reference sequence).

The rearrangement links TRBV5-5 to TRBJ2-7; D is unresolved. This CDR3 has 12 residues. Germline-derived CDR1 and CDR2 are SGHKS and YYEKEE (reference sequence). V lost 3 bases to trimming and J lost 7 bases, with 11 bases between them. CDR3 bases: TGTGCCAGCAGCTCGATAAGTGTGGAGCAGTACTTC. Residues: CASSSISVEQYF.

This clonotype occurred many times. The rearrangement joins TRBV20-1 to TRBJ2-1, with a possible D match to TRBD2 (7 bases). The CDR3 loop spans 16 amino acids. Trimming took off 0 bases at V and 7 bases at J, with 19 bases between the two ends. The germline CDR1 and CDR2 sequences are DFQATT and SNEGSKA (reference sequence). CDR3 in DNA: TGCAGTGCTAGAGAACCCACAGGGAGGGGTGGAAATGAGCAGTTCTTC. Translating gives CSAREPTGRGGNEQFF.

The genes are TRBV6-6 and TRBJ2-7, with no clear D. Germline V lookup: CDR1 MNHNY, CDR2 SVGAGI (reference sequence). V lost 2 bases and J 4 bases, leaving 3 bases between the germline ends. The CDR3 length is 11 residues. The CDR3 DNA follows: TGTGCCAGCAGTTACGATTACGAGCAGTACGTC. This translates into CASSYDYEQYV.

The chain carries TRBV6-2 or TRBV6-3 and TRBJ2-3, with D uncertain. The CDR3 runs 15 residues. V dropped 6 bases and J dropped 2 bases, with 15 bases sitting between them. Per germline, CDR1 MNHEY and CDR2 SVGEGT. The chain's CDR3 is CASSFMGRNTDTQYF. In DNA form, the CDR3 reads TGTGCCAGCAGCTTCATGGGCAGAAACACAGATACGCAGTATTTT.

This clonotype was seen repeatedly, ten times or more. This chain connects TRBV7-2 to TRBJ1-1, with unresolved D. CDR3 length: 14 amino acids. Germline CDR1 SGHTA, CDR2 FQGNSA. V was shortened by 2 bases and J by 5 bases, with 12 bases between the two germline ends. The CDR3 sequence: CASSLSHGRTEAFF. The CDR3 DNA is TGTGCCAGCAGCTTAAGTCATGGAAGAACTGAAGCTTTCTTT.

This clonotype was counted a few times. The V and J genes are TRBV12-3 or TRBV12-4 and TRBJ1-2, with a weak D call TRBD1 (6 bases). CDR3 size: 16 residues. Trimming removed 3 bases at V and 3 bases at J, with 17 bases between. As DNA, the CDR3 is TGTGCCAGCAGTTTCCCCGGGACACACAAGGACTATGGCTACACCTTC. This encodes CASSFPGTHKDYGYTF.

This clonotype was counted between two and nine times. V gene TRBV13 combines with J gene TRBJ1-1, with D unclear. Germline loops: CDR1 PRHDT, CDR2 FYEKMQ (reference sequence). V lost 5 bases, J lost 0 bases, and 13 bases lay in between. The length of the CDR3 is 15 residues. This CDR3 reads CASSPSGYMNTEAFF. As DNA, the CDR3 is TGTGCCAGCAGCCCGAGTGGGTATATGAACACTGAAGCTTTCTTT. Complete variable domain (other parts from reference TRBV13 and TRBJ1-1): AAGVIQSPRHLIKEKRETATLKCYPIPRHDTVYWYQQGPGQDPQFLISFYEKMQSDKGSIPDRFSAQQFSDYHSELNMSSLELGDSALYFCASSPSGYMNTEAFFGQGTRLTVV.

The rearrangement links TRBV6-6 to TRBJ2-3; D gene ambiguous. The CDR3 spans 16 residues. Germline values: CDR1 MNHNY, CDR2 SVGAGI (reference sequence). The V end lost 5 bases, the J end lost 0 bases, and 15 bases lay between the germline ends. The CDR3 sequence: CASSPYSSPSTDTQYF. CDR3 DNA sequence: TGTGCCAGCAGTCCCTATTCTTCCCCTAGCACAGATACGCAGTATTTT.

This clonotype was seen at least ten times. V and J are TRBV7-9 and TRBJ2-5; TRBD2 matches at 10 bases. V shed 6 bases and J 3 bases; nucleotides not matched to a gene: 4. The CDR3 extends over 14 amino acids. In germline, CDR1 is SEHNR, CDR2 FQNEAQ (reference sequence). The CDR3, as DNA: TGTGCCAGCAGTTCCAGCGGGGGGGAAGAGACCCAGTACTTC. This translates into CASSSSGGEETQYF.

The rearrangement uses TRBV4-3 and TRBJ2-3; D gene ambiguous. Germline loops: CDR1 LGHNA, CDR2 YSLEER. V was shortened by 8 bases and J by 4 bases, with 19 bases between the two germline ends. The length of the CDR3 is 15 residues. The CDR3 reads CASGWVMGRADTQYF. The CDR3 DNA follows: TGCGCCAGCGGGTGGGTCATGGGTAGGGCAGATACGCAGTATTTT.

A few counts support this clonotype. The V and J genes are TRBV7-9 and TRBJ2-1, with 12 positions matching TRBD2. Germline values: CDR1 SEHNR, CDR2 FQNEAQ (reference sequence). V shed 5 bases and J 4 bases; nucleotides not matched to a gene: 6. This CDR3 has 16 residues. The CDR3 DNA is TGTGCCAGCAGCCCGACTAGCGGGGGAAAGTACAATGAGCAGTTCTTC. It specifies CASSPTSGGKYNEQFF. The whole variable domain, remainder taken from reference TRBV7-9 and TRBJ2-1, is DTGVSQNPRHKITKRGQNVTFRCDPISEHNRLYWYRQTLGQGPEFLTYFQNEAQLEKSRLLSDRFSAERPKGSFSTLEIQRTEQGDSAMYLCASSPTSGGKYNEQFFGPGTRLTVL.

V and J are TRBV27 and TRBJ2-2, with 7 bases fitting TRBD1. Per germline, CDR1 MNHEY and CDR2 SMNVEV (reference sequence). The CDR3 contains 15 residues. The V and J ends lost 4 bases and 5 bases, in that order; junction bases with no gene match: 7. CDR3 sequence (DNA): TGTGCCAGCAGTTCCGACAGGGTTCGAACCGGGGAGCTGTTTTTT. It is translated as CASSSDRVRTGELFF.

The V call is TRBV4-3, the J call TRBJ2-2; 7 nucleotides match TRBD1. Germline V CDR1 and CDR2: LGHNA, YSLEER. V was clipped by 4 bases and J by 9 bases; unmatched bases: 11. This CDR3 spans 15 amino acids. CDR3 amino acids: CASSPDRDSWRELFF. CDR3 bases: TGCGCCAGCAGCCCCGACCGGGACAGTTGGCGGGAGCTGTTTTTT.

The chain links TRBV6-1 to TRBJ2-7; 8 nucleotides line up with TRBD1. Germline assignment: CDR1 MNHNS and CDR2 SASEGT. Trimming took 5 bases from V and 3 from J; bases not matched to a gene: 9. The CDR3 is 15 amino acids. CDR3 protein: CASSTSGTGYYEQYF. The CDR3 nucleotides read TGTGCCAGCAGTACCTCCGGGACAGGTTACTACGAGCAGTACTTC.

There are many counts of this clonotype. The chain uses TRBV4-1 and TRBJ2-3, with a weak D call TRBD2 (5 bases). From germline, CDR1 is MGHRA and CDR2 YSYEKL. CDR3 length: 16 amino acids. Trimming cost V 4 bases and J 2 bases, with 16 bases left between them. CDR3 residues: CASSLLEVSVTDTQYF. In DNA form, the CDR3 reads TGCGCCAGCAGCCTCCTGGAGGTCAGCGTCACAGATACGCAGTATTTT.

This clonotype was counted between two and nine times. The rearrangement links TRBV2 to TRBJ1-3; D is unclear. Germline V CDR1 and CDR2: SNHLY, FYNNEI. V shed 2 bases and J shed 7 bases, with 15 bases lying between them. This CDR3 region has 15 residues. In nucleotides, the CDR3 is TGTGCCAGCAGTGAAATGGCTGGTGTGGGGAACACCATATATTTT. It yields the protein CASSEMAGVGNTIYF.

This clonotype has at least ten counts. The chain employs TRBV2 and TRBJ2-7; the D is unclear. The CDR3 runs 12 residues. Looked up from germline, CDR1 is SNHLY and CDR2 is FYNNEI. Trimming took 2 bases from V and 2 from J, leaving 4 bases between them. Written as DNA, the CDR3 is TGTGCCAGCAGTGAAATAGCCTACGAGCAGTACGTC. This codes for CASSEIAYEQYV.

This clonotype showed up many times. The J gene is TRBJ1-5, the V gene TRBV7-2, with D tentatively TRBD1 (6 bases). The germline V gene has CDR1 SGHTA and CDR2 FQGNSA. CDR3 length: 15 residues. The V end lost 7 bases, the J end lost 0 bases, and 13 bases lay between the germline ends. The CDR3 region has the DNA TGTGCCAGCAACTCCGCACAGGGTAGCAATCAGCCCCAGCATTTT. It translates to CASNSAQGSNQPQHF.

This clonotype was observed a handful of times. The chain links TRBV4-1 to TRBJ2-1, with TRBD1 matching over 7 bases. Germline V lookup: CDR1 MGHRA, CDR2 YSYEKL. Trimming took 4 bases from V and 13 from J; bases not matched to a gene: 4. The CDR3 loop spans 11 amino acids. CDR3 coding DNA: TGCGCCAGCAGCCGACAGGGCCATCAGTTCTTC. This translates into CASSRQGHQFF.

This clonotype has just a few counts. This rearrangement joins TRBV7-9 to TRBJ2-1; TRBD2 aligns across 7 bases. The CDR3 runs to 12 residues. From germline, CDR1 is SEHNR and CDR2 FQNEAQ (reference sequence). Trimming cost V 11 bases and J 9 bases; bases outside gene matches: 10. The CDR3 loop reads CAVLSGEGEQFF. As DNA, the CDR3 is TGTGCCGTCCTCAGCGGGGAGGGTGAGCAGTTCTTC. The full variable domain, in which reference TRBV7-9 and TRBJ2-1 provide the parts outside the CDR3, is DTGVSQNPRHKITKRGQNVTFRCDPISEHNRLYWYRQTLGQGPEFLTYFQNEAQLEKSRLLSDRFSAERPKGSFSTLEIQRTEQGDSAMYLCAVLSGEGEQFFGPGTRLTVL.

This clonotype was counted a few times. V and J are TRBV27 and TRBJ2-7; perhaps TRBD1 as D (5 bases). Germline V lookup: CDR1 MNHEY, CDR2 SMNVEV (reference sequence). V lost 8 bases, J lost 3 bases, and 14 bases lay in between. This CDR3 comprises 13 residues. The CDR3 coding sequence is TGTGCCAGCGGGCGGACAAGCAACTACGAGCAGTACTTC. Translation: CASGRTSNYEQYF.

The V gene is TRBV27, the J gene TRBJ2-7; possibly TRBD2 for D (5 bases). Deletions cut 8 bases from V and 4 bases from J, with 18 bases between. CDR3 length: 14 residues. Germline CDR1 is MNHEY and CDR2 is SMNVEV (reference sequence). The DNA for the CDR3 is TGTGCCAGCGCCTTGGCTAGCCGACCGTACGAGCAGTACGTC. Amino acid sequence: CASALASRPYEQYV.

This clonotype has more than one count but fewer than ten. The genes are TRBV4-2 and TRBJ1-2, with D possibly matching TRBD1 (6 bases). The CDR3 sequence is 15 residues long. The V gene's germline CDR1 is LGHNA and CDR2 YNFKEQ. Trimming pared 4 bases from V and 8 bases from J, leaving 20 bases between. The CDR3 DNA is TGTGCCAGCAGCCGAGAAGGGGGGACTCCTCAAGGCTACACCTTC. Translated: CASSREGGTPQGYTF.